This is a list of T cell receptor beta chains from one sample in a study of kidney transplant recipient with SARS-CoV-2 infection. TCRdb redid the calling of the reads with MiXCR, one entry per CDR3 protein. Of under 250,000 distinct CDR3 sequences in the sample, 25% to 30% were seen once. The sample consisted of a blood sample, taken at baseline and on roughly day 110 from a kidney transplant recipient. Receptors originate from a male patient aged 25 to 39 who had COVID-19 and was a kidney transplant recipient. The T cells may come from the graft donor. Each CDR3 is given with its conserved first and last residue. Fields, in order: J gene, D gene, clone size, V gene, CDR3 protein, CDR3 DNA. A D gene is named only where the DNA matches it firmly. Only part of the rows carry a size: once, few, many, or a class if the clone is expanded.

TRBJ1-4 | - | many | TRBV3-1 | CASSRTWDAFEKLFF | TGTGCCAGCAGCCGGACGTGGGACGCCTTTGAAAAACTGTTTTTT
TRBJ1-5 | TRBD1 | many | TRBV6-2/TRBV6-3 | CASSYYGTGTQQPQHF | TGTGCCAGCAGTTACTACGGGACAGGGACCCAACAGCCCCAGCATTTT
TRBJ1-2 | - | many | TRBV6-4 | CASSANNSHGKTYGYTF | TGTGCCAGCAGTGCAAATAACTCACACGGAAAGACCTATGGCTACACCTTC
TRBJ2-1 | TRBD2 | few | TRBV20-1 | CSGSGSSSYNEQFF | TGCAGTGGGAGCGGGAGCAGCTCCTACAATGAGCAGTTCTTC
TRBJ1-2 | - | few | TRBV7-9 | CASSIHRYHGKTYGYTF | TGTGCCAGCAGCATTCACAGATACCATGGAAAGACCTATGGCTACACCTTC
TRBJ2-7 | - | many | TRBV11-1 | CASSLGASSYEQYF | TGTGCCAGCAGCTTAGGGGCTAGTTCGTACGAGCAGTACTTC
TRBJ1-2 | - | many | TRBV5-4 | CASSFQPLSYGYTF | TGTGCCAGCAGCTTCCAGCCGCTTTCCTATGGCTACACCTTC
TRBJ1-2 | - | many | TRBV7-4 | CASSFLVSARKTYGYTF | TGTGCCAGCAGCTTTCTTGTTTCAGCTCGAAAGACCTATGGCTACACCTTC
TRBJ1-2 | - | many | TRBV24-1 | CATSDGRQAPNYGYTF | TGTGCCACCAGTGATGGACGACAGGCTCCTAACTATGGCTACACCTTC
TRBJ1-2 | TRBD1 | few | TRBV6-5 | CASSYSGRGRRGYTF | TGTGCCAGCAGTTACTCGGGCAGGGGGCGGCGAGGCTACACCTTC
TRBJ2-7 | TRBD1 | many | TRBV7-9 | CASSLIGQGGYEQYF | TGTGCCAGCAGCTTAATTGGACAGGGTGGTTACGAGCAGTACTTC
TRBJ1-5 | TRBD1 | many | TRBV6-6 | CASRDGGTGGSQPQHF | TGTGCCAGCAGGGACGGGGGGACAGGGGGTAGCCAGCCCCAGCATTTT
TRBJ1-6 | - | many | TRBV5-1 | CASSLGQADNSPLHF | TGCGCCAGCAGCTTGGGACAGGCCGATAATTCACCCCTCCACTTT
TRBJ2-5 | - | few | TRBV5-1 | CASSLRGGVAETQYF | TGCGCCAGCAGCTTGAGGGGTGGTGTGGCTGAGACCCAGTACTTC
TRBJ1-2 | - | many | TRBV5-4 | CASSTAGAMYGYTF | TGTGCCAGCAGCACCGCGGGGGCTATGTATGGCTACACCTTC
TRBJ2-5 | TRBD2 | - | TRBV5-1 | CASSLGATSGAQETQYF | TGCGCCAGCAGCTTGGGAGCGACTAGCGGGGCTCAAGAGACCCAGTACTTC
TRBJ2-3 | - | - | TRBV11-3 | CASGLAAVSDTQYF | TGTGCCAGCGGCTTAGCAGCGGTATCAGATACGCAGTATTTT
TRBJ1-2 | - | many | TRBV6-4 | CASSRNSSHGKTYGYTF | TGTGCCAGCAGTCGAAACAGCTCACACGGAAAGACCTATGGCTACACCTTC
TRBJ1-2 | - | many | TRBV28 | CASSLGAANYGYTF | TGTGCCAGCAGCCTGGGGGCGGCCAACTATGGCTACACCTTC
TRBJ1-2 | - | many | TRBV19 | CASSPQGFYGYTF | TGTGCCAGTAGTCCACAGGGTTTCTATGGCTACACCTTC
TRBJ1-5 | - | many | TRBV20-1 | CSASMGNQPQHF | TGCAGTGCTAGTATGGGGAATCAGCCCCAGCATTTT
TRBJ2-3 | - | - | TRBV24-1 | CATSDSGHPSTYTQYF | TGTGCCACCAGTGATTCGGGCCATCCTAGCACATATACGCAGTATTTT
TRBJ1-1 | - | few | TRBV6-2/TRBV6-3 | CATGGGTEAFF | TGTGCCACCGGGGGGGGTACTGAAGCTTTCTTT
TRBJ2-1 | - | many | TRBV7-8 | CASSPRVSVYNEQFF | TGTGCCAGCAGCCCCCGTGTTAGCGTCTACAATGAGCAGTTCTTC
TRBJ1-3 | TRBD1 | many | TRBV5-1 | CASSRDRGEGNTIYF | TGCGCCAGCAGCCGGGACAGGGGAGAGGGAAACACCATATATTTT
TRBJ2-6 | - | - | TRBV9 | CANSVESRDSGANVLTF | TGTGCCAACAGCGTAGAATCGAGGGACTCTGGGGCCAACGTCCTGACATTC
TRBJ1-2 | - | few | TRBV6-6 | CASSSAKGGRKTYGYTF | TGTGCCAGCAGTAGTGCCAAAGGTGGGAGAAAGACCTATGGCTACACCTTC
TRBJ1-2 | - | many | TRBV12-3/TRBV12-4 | CASSAGHSFRKTYGYTF | TGTGCCAGCAGTGCTGGACACAGCTTCCGAAAGACCTATGGCTACACCTTC
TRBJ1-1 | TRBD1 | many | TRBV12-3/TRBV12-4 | CASSLYPGGAEAFF | TGTGCCAGCAGTTTATACCCAGGGGGCGCTGAAGCTTTCTTT
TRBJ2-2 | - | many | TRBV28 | CAKGGRGRRELFF | TGTGCCAAGGGGGGCAGGGGTCGGAGGGAGCTGTTTTTT
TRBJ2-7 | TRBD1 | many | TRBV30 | CAWSGGQGGEQYF | TGTGCCTGGAGTGGGGGACAGGGAGGCGAGCAGTACTTC
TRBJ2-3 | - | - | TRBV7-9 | CASSRPSGVLTDTQYF | TGTGCCAGCAGCCGTCCGTCGGGAGTCCTCACAGATACGCAGTATTTT
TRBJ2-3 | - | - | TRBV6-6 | CASREGLDSSDTQYF | TGTGCCAGCAGGGAGGGCCTGGACAGCTCAGATACGCAGTATTTT
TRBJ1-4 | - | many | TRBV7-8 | CASTWGGPNEKLFF | TGTGCCAGCACCTGGGGGGGGCCTAATGAAAAACTGTTTTTT
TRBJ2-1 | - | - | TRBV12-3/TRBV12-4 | CASSVGADYNEQFF | TGTGCCAGCAGTGTCGGAGCCGACTACAATGAGCAGTTCTTC
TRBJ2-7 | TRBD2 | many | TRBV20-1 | CSAPDLSGSGRNEQYF | TGCAGTGCTCCGGATTTAAGCGGGAGCGGCAGAAACGAGCAGTACTTC
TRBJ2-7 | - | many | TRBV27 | CASSPGTLRAYEQYF | TGTGCCAGCAGCCCCGGGACACTAAGAGCCTACGAGCAGTACTTC
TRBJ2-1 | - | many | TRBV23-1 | CASSLDSGSSYNEQFF | TGCGCCAGCAGTCTTGATAGCGGTAGCTCCTACAATGAGCAGTTCTTC
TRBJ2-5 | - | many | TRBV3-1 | CASSGRDPISFSETQYF | TGTGCCAGCAGCGGACGGGATCCCATTTCTTTCTCTGAGACCCAGTACTTC
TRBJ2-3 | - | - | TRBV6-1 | CASSEVGDSTNTQYF | TGTGCCAGCAGTGAAGTAGGGGACTCAACAAATACGCAGTATTTT
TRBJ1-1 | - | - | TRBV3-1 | CASSLSEGLDAFF | TGTGCCAGCAGCCTTTCAGAGGGGCTTGACGCTTTCTTT
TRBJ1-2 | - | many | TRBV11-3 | CASSQIVDLGKTYGYTF | TGTGCCAGCAGCCAAATAGTCGATCTCGGAAAGACCTATGGCTACACCTTC
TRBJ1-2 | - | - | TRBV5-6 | CASQMTNSRKTYGYTF | TGTGCCAGCCAGATGACCAATAGTCGAAAGACCTATGGCTACACCTTC
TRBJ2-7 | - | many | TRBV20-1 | CSARVRIDEQYF | TGCAGTGCTAGAGTGAGGATTGACGAGCAGTACTTC
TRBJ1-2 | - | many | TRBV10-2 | CASSQQHTSRKTYGYTF | TGCGCCAGCAGTCAGCAACACACTTCTAGAAAGACCTATGGCTACACCTTC
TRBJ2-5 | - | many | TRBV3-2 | CASSQGQETQYF | TGTGCCAGCAGCCAAGGGCAAGAGACCCAGTACTTC
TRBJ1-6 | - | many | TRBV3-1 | CASSQDLTGSGSPLHF | TGTGCCAGCAGCCAAGATCTCACGGGGAGTGGATCACCCCTCCACTTT
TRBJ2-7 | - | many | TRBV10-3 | CAISVRGHEQYF | TGTGCCATCAGTGTCAGGGGCCACGAGCAGTACTTC